The clone carrying this T cell receptor (beta chain) was counted many times. The record originates from a study of shared clonotypes between healthy human individuals. Study-level information: Donors consisted of two women and three men between 18 and 49.

The authors loaded 200 ng DNA, 27,000 or so T cell genomes, into sorted-subset replicate PCRs. Study processing details: ImmunoSEQ supplied junction-only sequences lacking quality scores, so filtering was different. Repertoires were generated with immunoSEQ multiplex PCR, while TCRdb's copy carries only in-frame clones and drops some. The V and J calls and clone size come from that table; D and trimming were worked out from the DNA. The data show 800,000 to 1,200,000 clones, 75% to 85% seen once. The sequence came from a young man in good health. Some clones in this sample may be carry-over from other donors' samples. Sequencing used memory CD4+ T cells from PBMCs. Subset meaning: CD45RA-negative fraction.

The CDR3 DNA reads as TGTGCCTGGACCCAAGAGGGGACGGCCCAGTACTTC. This sequence encodes CAWTQEGTAQYF. V usage is TRBV30 and J usage is TRBJ2-5; the D gene could be TRBD1 or TRBD2 (5 bases each). The germline V gene encodes CDR1 GTSNPN and CDR2 SVGIG (reference sequence). Deletions cut 4 bases from V and 9 bases from J, with 15 bases between. There are 12 residues in the CDR3.